The present T cell receptor (beta chain) was sequenced within a study of immune evolution from preneoplasia to lung adenocarcinoma. The overall study: HLA loss of heterozygosity: over 5.5% AIS, about 15% MIA, approximately 35% ADC, none AAH. Findings and limits, study-wide: Top clone share appeared to fall from AAH through AIS, MIA, adenocarcinoma.

Comments on this clone: Antigen specificity is unknown.

Germline V gene data show CDR1 as SGHAT and CDR2 as FQNNGV. V was pared by 5 bases and J by 2 bases, with 7 bases of the junction left unmatched. CDR3 length: 15 residues. TCRdb keeps only in-frame clones here, not all; method: immunoSEQ multiplex PCR. The data show 9,000 to 13,000 clones, roughly 74% seen once. The V and J genes are TRBV11-2 and TRBJ2-3; TRBD1 matches at 7 bases. The TCR comes from a person between 70 and 80 years old with lung adenocarcinoma. Sequences were obtained from FFPE minimally invasive lung adenocarcinoma tissue. As DNA, the CDR3 is TGTGCCAGCAGCCACGACAGGGCCTACACAGATACGCAGTATTTT. This translates into CASSHDRAYTDTQYF.